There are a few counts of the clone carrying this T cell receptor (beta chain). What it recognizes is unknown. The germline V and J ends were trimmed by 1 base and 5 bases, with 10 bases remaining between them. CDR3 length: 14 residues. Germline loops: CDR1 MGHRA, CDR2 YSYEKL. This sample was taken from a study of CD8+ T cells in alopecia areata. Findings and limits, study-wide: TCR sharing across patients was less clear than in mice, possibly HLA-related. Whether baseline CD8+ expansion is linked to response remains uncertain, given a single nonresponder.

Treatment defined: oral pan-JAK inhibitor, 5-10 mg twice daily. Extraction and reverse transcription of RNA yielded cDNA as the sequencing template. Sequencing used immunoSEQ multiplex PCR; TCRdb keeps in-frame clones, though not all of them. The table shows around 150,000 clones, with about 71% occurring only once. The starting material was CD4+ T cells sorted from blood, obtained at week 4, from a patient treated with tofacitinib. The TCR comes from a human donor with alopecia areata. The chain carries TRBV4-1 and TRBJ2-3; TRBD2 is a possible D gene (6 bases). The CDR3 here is CASSQVLALDTQYF. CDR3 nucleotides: TGCGCCAGCAGCCAAGTACTAGCATTAGATACGCAGTATTTT.